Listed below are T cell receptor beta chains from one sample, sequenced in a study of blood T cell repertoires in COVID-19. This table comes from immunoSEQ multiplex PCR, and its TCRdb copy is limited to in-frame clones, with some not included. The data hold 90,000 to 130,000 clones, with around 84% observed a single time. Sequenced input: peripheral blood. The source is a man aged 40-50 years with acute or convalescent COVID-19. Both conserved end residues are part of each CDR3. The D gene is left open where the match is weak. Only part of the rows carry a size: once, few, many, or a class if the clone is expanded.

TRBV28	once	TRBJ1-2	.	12	TGTGCCAGCAGTTTTGCCGGCTATGGCTACACCTTC	CASSFAGYGYTF
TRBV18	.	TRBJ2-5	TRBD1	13	TGTGCCAGCTCACCGACAGGGAGAGAGACCCAGTACTTC	CASSPTGRETQYF
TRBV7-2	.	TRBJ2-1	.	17	TGTGCCAGCAGCTTAGGGGGACAACCCTCGAGGGGCAATGAGCAGTTCTTC	CASSLGGQPSRGNEQFF
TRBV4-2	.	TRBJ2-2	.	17	TGTGCCAGCAGCCAAAACGGGGGACCCATGGTCGCCGGGGAGCTGTTTTTT	CASSQNGGPMVAGELFF
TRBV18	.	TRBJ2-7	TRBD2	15	TGTGCCAGCTCACCAGGGCTAGCGGGGGGGCAGGAGCAGTACTTC	CASSPGLAGGQEQYF
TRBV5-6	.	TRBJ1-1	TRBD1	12	TGTGCCAGCAGCATATACAGGGGCCGAGCTTTCTTT	CASSIYRGRAFF
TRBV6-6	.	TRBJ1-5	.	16	TGTGCCAGCAGTTCGCCATCTGGACAGATCAATCAGCCCCAGCATTTT	CASSSPSGQINQPQHF
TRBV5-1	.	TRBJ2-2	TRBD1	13	TGCGCCAGCAGCTGGGACAGCACCGGGGAGCTGTTTTTT	CASSWDSTGELFF
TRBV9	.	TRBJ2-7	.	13	TGTGCCAGCAGCGTATTCGCGGGCTACGAGCAGTACTTC	CASSVFAGYEQYF
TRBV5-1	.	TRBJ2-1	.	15	TGCGCCAGCAGCTTGGCTGGGACTACCAGGGGTGAGCAGTTCTTC	CASSLAGTTRGEQFF
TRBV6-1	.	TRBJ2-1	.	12	TGTGCCAGCAGTGAGTGGAGCGAAAGGCAGTTCTTC	CASSEWSERQFF
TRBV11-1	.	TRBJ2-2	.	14	TGTGCCAGCAGCTTAGTGGTAGCCACCGGGGAGCTGTTTTTT	CASSLVVATGELFF
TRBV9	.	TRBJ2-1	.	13	TGTGCCAGCAGCGTAGCGCCGGGTGGTGAGCAGTTCTTC	CASSVAPGGEQFF
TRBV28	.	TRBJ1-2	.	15	TGTGCCAGCAGTCGAAGGACAGACTCTAACTATGGCTACACCTTC	CASSRRTDSNYGYTF
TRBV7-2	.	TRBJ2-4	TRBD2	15	TGTGCCAGCAAGCTCCGGGAGGTTGGCAAAAACATTCAGTACTTC	CASKLREVGKNIQYF
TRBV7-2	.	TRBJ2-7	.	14	TGTGCCAGCAGCTTAGCGCCTATCAACTACGAGCAGTACTTC	CASSLAPINYEQYF
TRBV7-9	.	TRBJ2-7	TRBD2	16	TGTGCCAGCAGCCCCCGAGGGGAGGGCAGAGCCTACGAGCAGTACTTC	CASSPRGEGRAYEQYF
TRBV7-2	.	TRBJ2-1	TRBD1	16	TGTGCCAGCAGCTTAGCGGGGGGACAGGTAAAAAATGAGCAGTTCTTC	CASSLAGGQVKNEQFF
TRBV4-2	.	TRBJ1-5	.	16	TGTGCCAGCAGCCAAGACCCCTGGGAGAGCAATCAGCCCCAGCATTTT	CASSQDPWESNQPQHF
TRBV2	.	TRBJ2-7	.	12	TGTGCCAGCAGTGTGAGTAGCCTCGAGCAGTACTTC	CASSVSSLEQYF
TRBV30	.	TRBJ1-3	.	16	TGTGCCTGGAGTGTAACAGGGTCGAGCTCTGGAAACACCATATATTTT	CAWSVTGSSSGNTIYF